This note documents a single T cell receptor beta chain sequence. One end of the junction fails to match germline, which may point to a read error. Genomic DNA, serving as template, underwent TCR beta VDJ and CDR3 profiling. TCRdb passed the reads through MiXCR, listing each CDR3 protein once. Of 150,000 or so distinct CDR3 sequences in the sample, 45% to 55% are singletons; the top ten hold approximately 2.9%. The V gene's germline CDR1 is LNHNV and CDR2 YYDKDF (reference sequence). This CDR3 region has 15 residues. This record comes from a study of CD8+CD57+ T cells in acquired aplastic anemia. The sequenced patients had an expansion of CD8+CD57+ cells seen by flow cytometry. Severe acquired aplastic anemia was present in every patient. All patients were therapy-naive when blood was sampled.

The chain recombines TRBV15 with TRBJ1-1; D is possibly TRBD1 (5 bases). The specimen sequenced was sorted CD4+, CD8+, or CD8+CD57+ T cells (not recorded which) from PBMCs. The sequence derives from a human donor with aplastic anemia. The CDR3 nucleotides read TGTGCCACCAGGGTGGGAGGGGCTTTGACGACTGACGCTCTCTTT. This gives the protein CATRVGGALTTDALF.